This T cell receptor beta chain emerged from a study of blood T cell repertoires in COVID-19. At the level of the study: Samples of COVID-19 (acute and convalescent) were obtained from the United States, Italy and Spain.

Trimming cost V 7 bases and J 8 bases; bases outside gene matches: 11. The germline V gene has CDR1 LGHDT and CDR2 YNNKEL (reference sequence). The CDR3 sequence is 14 residues long. Generated by immunoSEQ multiplex PCR, the TCRdb table keeps only in-frame clones and is missing some. Among tens of thousands of clones listed, 70% to 85% were seen once. Source material: peripheral blood. The TCR sequence derives from a man in his 70s with acute or convalescent COVID-19. The V call is TRBV3-1 (or the pseudogene TRBV3-2), the J call TRBJ1-2; TRBD1 agrees at 9 bases. The CDR3 nucleotides read TGTGCCAGCACCAGCACGGACAGGGGACGCGGCTACACCTTC. Translating it yields CASTSTDRGRGYTF.